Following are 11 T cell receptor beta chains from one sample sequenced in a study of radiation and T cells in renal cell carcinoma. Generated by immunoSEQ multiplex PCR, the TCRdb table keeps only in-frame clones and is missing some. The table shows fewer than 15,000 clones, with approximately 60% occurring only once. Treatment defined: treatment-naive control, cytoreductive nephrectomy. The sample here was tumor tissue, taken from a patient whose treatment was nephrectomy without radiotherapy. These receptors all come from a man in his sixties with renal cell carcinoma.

The CDR3: CASSFVGAAQETQYF. The CDR3 bases are TGTGCCAGCAGTTTCGTGGGAGCGGCCCAAGAGACCCAGTACTTC. The gene calls are TRBV28 and TRBJ2-5; maybe TRBD2 (5 bases). Trimming took 3 bases from V and 1 from J, leaving 12 bases between them. Germline lookup yields CDR1 MDHEN and CDR2 SYDVKM. The CDR3 sequence is 15 residues long.

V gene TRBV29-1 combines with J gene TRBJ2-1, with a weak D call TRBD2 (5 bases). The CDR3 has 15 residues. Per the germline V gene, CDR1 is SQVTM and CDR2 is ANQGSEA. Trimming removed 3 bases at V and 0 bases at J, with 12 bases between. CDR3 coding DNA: TGCAGCGTTGATGACGGGAAAAGCTCCTACAATGAGCAGTTCTTC. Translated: CSVDDGKSSYNEQFF.

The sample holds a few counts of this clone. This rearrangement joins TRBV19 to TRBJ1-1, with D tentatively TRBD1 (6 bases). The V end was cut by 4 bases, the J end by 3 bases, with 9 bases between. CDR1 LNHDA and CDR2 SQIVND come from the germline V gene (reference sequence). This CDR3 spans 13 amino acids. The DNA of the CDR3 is TGTGCCAGTAGTAGACAGGTCCACACTGAAGCTTTCTTT. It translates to CASSRQVHTEAFF.

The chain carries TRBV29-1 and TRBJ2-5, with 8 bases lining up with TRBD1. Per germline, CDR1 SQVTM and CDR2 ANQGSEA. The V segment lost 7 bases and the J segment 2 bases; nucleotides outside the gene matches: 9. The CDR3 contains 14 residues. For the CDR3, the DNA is TGCAGCGCGAAAGGACAGGGAAGACAAGAGACCCAGTACTTC. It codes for CSAKGQGRQETQYF.

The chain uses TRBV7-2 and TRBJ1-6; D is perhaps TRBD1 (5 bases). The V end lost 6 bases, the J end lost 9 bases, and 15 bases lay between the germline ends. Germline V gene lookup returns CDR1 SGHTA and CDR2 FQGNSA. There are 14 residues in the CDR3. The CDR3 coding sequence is TGTGCCAGCAGGCCGTCGGGGCGCAGTTCACCCCTCCACTTT. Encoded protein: CASRPSGRSSPLHF.

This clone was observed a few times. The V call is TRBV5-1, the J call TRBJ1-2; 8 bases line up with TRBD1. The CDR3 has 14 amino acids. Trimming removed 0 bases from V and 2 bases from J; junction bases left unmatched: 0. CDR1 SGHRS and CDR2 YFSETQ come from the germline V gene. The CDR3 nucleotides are TGCGCCAGCAGCTTGGGGGACAGGAACTATGGCTACACCTTC. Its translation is CASSLGDRNYGYTF.

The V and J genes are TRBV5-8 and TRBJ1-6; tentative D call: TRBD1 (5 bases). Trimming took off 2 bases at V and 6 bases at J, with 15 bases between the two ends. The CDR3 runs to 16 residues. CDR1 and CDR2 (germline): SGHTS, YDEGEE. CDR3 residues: CASSLTGFRRNSPLHF. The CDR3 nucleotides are TGTGCCAGCAGCTTAACAGGATTCCGACGTAATTCACCCCTCCACTTT.

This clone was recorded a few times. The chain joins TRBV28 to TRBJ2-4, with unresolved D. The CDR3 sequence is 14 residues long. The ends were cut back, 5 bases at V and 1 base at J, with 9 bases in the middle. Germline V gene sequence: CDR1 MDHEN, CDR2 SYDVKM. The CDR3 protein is CASSPNYAKNIQYF. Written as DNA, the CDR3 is TGTGCCAGCAGTCCCAACTACGCCAAAAACATTCAGTACTTC.

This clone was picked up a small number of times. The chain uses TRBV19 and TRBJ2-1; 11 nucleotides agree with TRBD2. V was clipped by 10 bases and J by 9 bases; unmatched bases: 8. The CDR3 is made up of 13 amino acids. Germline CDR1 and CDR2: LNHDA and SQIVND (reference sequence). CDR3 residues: CAIQTSGSGEQFF. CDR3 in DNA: TGTGCCATTCAAACTAGCGGGAGCGGTGAGCAGTTCTTC.

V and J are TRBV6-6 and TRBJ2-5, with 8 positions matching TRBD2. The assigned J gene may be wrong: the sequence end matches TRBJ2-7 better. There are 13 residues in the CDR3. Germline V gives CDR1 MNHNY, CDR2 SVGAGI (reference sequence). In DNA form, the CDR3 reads TGTGCCAGCAGCGGTAGCGGGGTCTACGAGCAGTACTTC. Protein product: CASSGSGVYEQYF.

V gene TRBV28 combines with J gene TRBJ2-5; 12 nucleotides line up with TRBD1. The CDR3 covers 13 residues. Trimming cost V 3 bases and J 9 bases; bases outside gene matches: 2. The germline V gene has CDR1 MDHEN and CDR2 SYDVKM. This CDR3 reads CASSFGDRGPQYF. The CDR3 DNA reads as TGTGCCAGCAGTTTCGGGGACAGGGGGCCCCAGTACTTC. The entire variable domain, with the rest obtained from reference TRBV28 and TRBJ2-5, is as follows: DVKVTQSSRYLVKRTGEKVFLECVQDMDHENMFWYRQDPGLGLRLIYFSYDVKMKEKGDIPEGYSVSREKKERFSLILESASTNQTSMYLCASSFGDRGPQYFGPGTRLLVL.